The T cell receptor beta chain under discussion was sequenced for a study of spatial heterogeneity in lung cancer. Study in general: Alpha-chain sequences were detected in numbers that were consistently lower than beta-chain sequences. Mean representation of each unique TCR and UMI combination in the raw reads exceeded 8.5 occurrences.

Sample time point: sample taken at primary tumor resection. Samples came from 72 TRACERx patients with untreated early-stage lung cancer. TCRs were sequenced from unsorted whole RNA of tumor, nontumor lung or PBMC. MiXCR, run by TCRdb on the 5' RACE reads, gives a single entry per CDR3 protein. The top ten clones hold around 20% of a sample with 2,000 to 2,500 distinct CDR3 sequences, 8.7% of them seen once. This TCR was sampled from a female donor with early-stage non-small cell lung cancer. Source: normal lung tissue next to the tumor, taken at surgery.

The CDR3 region has the DNA TGTGCCACCACAGAAAGCTCCTACGAGCAGTACTTC. Translation: CATTESSYEQYF. The chain recombines TRBV25-1 with TRBJ2-7; D not resolved. Germline V gives CDR1 MGHDK, CDR2 SYGVNS. Deletions cut 10 bases from V and 0 bases from J, with 10 bases between. The CDR3 totals 12 residues.